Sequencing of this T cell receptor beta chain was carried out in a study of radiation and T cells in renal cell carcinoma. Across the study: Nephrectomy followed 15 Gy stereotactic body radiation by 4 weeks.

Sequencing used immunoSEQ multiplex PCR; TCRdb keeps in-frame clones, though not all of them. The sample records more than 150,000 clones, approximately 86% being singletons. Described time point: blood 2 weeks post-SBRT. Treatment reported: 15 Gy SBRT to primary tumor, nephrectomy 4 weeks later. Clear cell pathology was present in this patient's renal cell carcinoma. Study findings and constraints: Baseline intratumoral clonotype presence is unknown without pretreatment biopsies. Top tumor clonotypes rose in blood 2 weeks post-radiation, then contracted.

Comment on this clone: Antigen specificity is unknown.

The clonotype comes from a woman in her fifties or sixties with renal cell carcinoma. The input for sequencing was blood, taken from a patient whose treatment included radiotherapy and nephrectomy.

The CDR3 DNA sequence: TGTGCCAGCAGGGGACAGTGGAGCTCCTACGAGCAGTACTTC. Translation gives CASRGQWSSYEQYF. This chain connects TRBV6-5 to TRBJ2-7; 7 positions agree with TRBD1. Germline V CDR1 and CDR2: MNHEY, SVGAGI. The CDR3 contains 14 residues. V lost 6 bases, J lost 0 bases, and 5 bases stayed unmatched.